These 17 T cell receptor beta chains were sequenced from one sample in a study of CD8 T cell repertoires and HIV-1 epitope variants. Sequencing was performed with immunoSEQ multiplex PCR; in TCRdb, only in-frame clones are kept and a portion is missing. Of about 5,000 clones in the sample, about 67% were seen once. No antigens are known for them. Sequenced sample: cultured CD8+ T cells derived from PBMCs. The receptors originated from a male donor with HIV.

The genes are TRBV27 and TRBJ2-1; 12 nucleotides agree with TRBD2. The CDR3 extends over 17 amino acids. J lost 3 bases, V lost 3 bases, and 6 bases had no gene match. The germline V gene has CDR1 MNHEY and CDR2 SMNVEV (reference sequence). The CDR3: CASSFSSGRAYYNEQFF. Here the CDR3 DNA reads TGTGCCAGCAGTTTTTCTAGCGGGAGGGCTTACTACAATGAGCAGTTCTTC.

The V and J genes are TRBV4-3 and TRBJ2-7, with a tentative D call TRBD2 (5 bases). The CDR3 extends over 17 amino acids. The V and J ends lost 0 bases and 0 bases respectively, with 15 bases between them. The germline V gene has CDR1 LGHNA and CDR2 YSLEER. This CDR3 reads CASSQDIPGSSSYEQYF. CDR3 DNA: TGCGCCAGCAGCCAAGATATTCCGGGGAGTAGCTCCTACGAGCAGTACTTC.

This chain joins TRBV18 and TRBJ2-7, with 7 bases identical to TRBD2. Trimming at V came to 4 bases and at J to 7 bases, leaving 7 bases not matched to a gene. Germline loops: CDR1 KGHSH, CDR2 LQKENI. There are 13 residues in the CDR3. The CDR3 nucleotides are TGTGCCAGCTCACTCTCCACAGCGGGGGAGCAGTACTTC. Its translation: CASSLSTAGEQYF. The full variable domain, with the rest looked up from reference TRBV18 and TRBJ2-7, is NAGVMQNPRHLVRRRGQEARLRCSPMKGHSHVYWYRQLPEEGLKFMVYLQKENIIDESGMPKERFSAEFPKEGPSILRIQQVVRGDSAAYFCASSLSTAGEQYFGPGTRLTVT.

This chain connects TRBV15 to TRBJ2-1, with TRBD2 matching 8 bases. The CDR3 extends over 15 amino acids. V was pared by 4 bases and J by 4 bases, with 6 bases of the junction left unmatched. Germline V lookup: CDR1 LNHNV, CDR2 YYDKDF (reference sequence). CDR3 region: CATSIGTREYNEQFF. CDR3 nucleotides: TGTGCCACCAGCATTGGGACTAGGGAGTACAATGAGCAGTTCTTC.

V is TRBV28 and J is TRBJ2-5, with D perhaps matching TRBD2 (7 bases). The CDR3 covers 16 residues. V was shortened by 8 bases and J by 4 bases, with 23 bases between the two germline ends. Germline CDR1 is MDHEN and CDR2 is SYDVKM. CDR3 DNA sequence: TGTGCCAGCTCCCTTCCGGAGGGGGGGGCTGGAGAGACCCAGTACTTC. Residues: CASSLPEGGAGETQYF.

This clone was observed a few times. CDR3 region: CASSRGTGPGEQYF. The CDR3 DNA follows: TGTGCCAGTAGTAGAGGGACAGGGCCTGGCGAGCAGTACTTC. The rearrangement joins TRBV19 to TRBJ2-7; 9 nucleotides agree with TRBD1. Germline V gene lookup returns CDR1 LNHDA and CDR2 SQIVND (reference sequence). The junction had 7 bases not matched to a gene; V was cut back by 4 bases and J by 6 bases. CDR3 length: 14 residues.

The rearrangement links TRBV19 to TRBJ2-7, with 8 bases matching TRBD1. Germline values: CDR1 LNHDA, CDR2 SQIVND (reference sequence). V gave up 5 bases and J gave up 3 bases; unmatched junction bases: 9. The CDR3 consists of 15 residues. The CDR3 reads CASSAGTGEYYEQYF. The DNA for the CDR3 is TGTGCCAGTAGTGCCGGGACAGGAGAATACTACGAGCAGTACTTC.

The chain has TRBV6-5 and TRBJ2-7, with D tentatively TRBD1 (6 bases). With 3 bases removed from V and 1 base from J, the gap between germline ends came to 7 bases. The V gene's germline CDR1 is MNHEY and CDR2 SVGAGI. The CDR3 runs 13 residues. CDR3 sequence (DNA): TGTGCCAGCAGTTATGGACAGTCCTACGAGCAGTACTTC. Protein: CASSYGQSYEQYF.

This clone showed up just once. J is TRBJ2-3 and V is TRBV29-1; possibly TRBD2 for D (5 bases). Germline CDR1 and CDR2: SQVTM and ANQGSEA. The CDR3 length is 15 residues. Trimming cost V 5 bases and J 0 bases, with 15 bases left between them. As DNA, the CDR3 is TGCAGCGTTTTACGGGAAAGTACTAGCACAGATACGCAGTATTTT. Encoded protein: CSVLRESTSTDTQYF.

The rearrangement joins TRBV6-5 to TRBJ1-5; perhaps TRBD1 as D (5 bases). The V end was cut by 4 bases, the J end by 0 bases, with 10 bases between. CDR1 is MNHEY, CDR2 SVGAGI, per germline. The CDR3 covers 15 residues. The CDR3 reads CASSSRGSSNQPQHF. DNA of the CDR3: TGTGCCAGCAGTTCCCGGGGGTCTAGCAATCAGCCCCAGCATTTT.

The chain is built from TRBV9 and TRBJ2-3, with 9 bases fitting TRBD2. The CDR3 consists of 15 residues. The germline gives CDR1 SGDLS, CDR2 YYNGEE. V gave up 6 bases and J gave up 5 bases; unmatched junction bases: 10. This chain's CDR3 is CASTETSGERDTQYF. In DNA form, the CDR3 reads TGTGCCAGCACCGAGACTAGCGGAGAGAGAGATACGCAGTATTTT.

To note about this clone: At one boundary the junction diverges from the germline segment, which might be a read error. The CDR3: CASSLRDRGLQFF. The CDR3 nucleotides read TGTGCCAGCAGTTTAAGGGACAGGGGACTCCAATTCTTC. This chain links TRBV27 with TRBJ2-7, with TRBD1 matching 10 bases. The CDR3 sequence is 13 residues long. From germline, CDR1 is MNHEY and CDR2 SMNVEV (reference sequence).

The CDR3 nucleotides are TGTGCCAGCAGCCAAGAGTGGGGGGCCTATAATTCACCCCTCCACTTT. This encodes CASSQEWGAYNSPLHF. The chain joins TRBV14 to TRBJ1-6, with D perhaps TRBD1 (5 bases). The germline gives CDR1 SGHDN, CDR2 FVKESK. V shed 0 bases and J shed 2 bases, with 8 bases lying between them. The CDR3 runs to 16 residues.

This chain uses TRBV5-1 with TRBJ2-3; TRBD2 agrees at 12 bases. CDR1 SGHRS and CDR2 YFSETQ come from the germline V gene. V lost 8 bases to trimming and J lost 2 bases; unmatched junction nucleotides: 9. This CDR3 comprises 16 residues. Here the CDR3 DNA reads TGCGCCAGGTCTAGCGGGAGGGAAACCAACACAGATACGCAGTATTTT. It translates to CARSSGRETNTDTQYF.

This clone was seen only a few times. The V call is TRBV4-2, the J call TRBJ2-7, with 7 positions matching TRBD1. Unmatched junction bases numbered 7, after V lost 0 bases and J lost 2 bases. CDR1 and CDR2 from the germline V gene are LGHNA and YNFKEQ. The CDR3 extends over 16 amino acids. Here the CDR3 DNA reads TGTGCCAGCAGCCAAGATCTAGAACAGGGGACCTACGAGCAGTACTTC. This codes for CASSQDLEQGTYEQYF.

This chain joins TRBV27 and TRBJ1-4; a possible D gene is TRBD1 (5 bases). Trimming left V 2 bases short and J 7 bases short, with 14 bases between. The CDR3 extends over 15 amino acids. The germline CDR1 and CDR2 sequences are MNHEY and SMNVEV (reference sequence). The CDR3 bases are TGTGCCAGCAGTTTAGGGCAGGGAAGAGGTGAAAAACTGTTTTTT. Encoded protein: CASSLGQGRGEKLFF.

The V and J genes are TRBV27 and TRBJ1-5; D is unresolved. The germline V gene has CDR1 MNHEY and CDR2 SMNVEV (reference sequence). The V end was cut by 6 bases, the J end by 4 bases, with 7 bases between. This CDR3 contains 12 residues. The CDR3 DNA is TGTGCCAGCAGATTTGCGAATCAGCCCCAGCATTTT. As protein: CASRFANQPQHF.